The subject of this entry is one T cell receptor beta chain. The junction departs from the called germline gene at one end, perhaps through a read error. The sample comes from a study of shared T cell receptors in the human thymus. The CDR3 loop spans 15 amino acids. CDR1 and CDR2 from the germline V gene are SSHAT and FNYEAQ (reference sequence). Sequenced by immunoSEQ multiplex PCR; TCRdb stores in-frame clones only, minus some. The sample includes about 380,000 clones, roughly 94% seen only once; the top ten take roughly 0.02%. Sequencing used thymocytes. This clonotype originated in a human donor. The V and J genes are TRBV7-7 and TRBJ2-1; 8 bases are shared with TRBD2. As DNA, the CDR3 is TGTGCTAGCAGCTTAGGTAGCGGGATTTTAAATGAGCAGTTCTTC. Protein product: CASSLGSGILNEQFF.